This TCR beta chain emerged from a study of blood T cells in healthy people across ages. Study findings and constraints: Because donor CMV status was unknown, expanded clonotype changes were possibly confounded.

About this clonotype itself: The target antigen is unknown.

The CDR3 has 15 amino acids. V was pared by 4 bases and J by 5 bases, with 18 bases between. Germline V gene sequence: CDR1 SGDLS, CDR2 YYNGEE. Then a second PCR, running roughly 6 to 12 cycles, was carried out with a sample-barcoded 5' primer and a J-beta primer mix. TCRdb itself ran the 5' RACE reads through MiXCR, one entry per CDR3 protein. The repertoire holds hundreds of thousands of distinct CDR3 sequences, around 45% seen once, with 25% to 35% in the top ten. Per sample, a minimum of 6.5 million PBMCs were isolated. This chain connects TRBV9 to TRBJ1-2; D not certain. The specimen sequenced was blood. The clonotype was recovered from a woman aged 60-75 years in good health. The CDR3 nucleotides are TGTGCCAGCAGCTCTAGTCCGATGCGGGTTTATGGCTACACCTTC. Translating it yields CASSSSPMRVYGYTF.